This T cell receptor beta chain was obtained from a study of T cells in Graves' hyperthyroidism and ophthalmopathy. Amplification yielded TCR beta CDR3 regions, with RNA transcripts as the source. RT-PCR in the first round (using the HTBI primer set) targeted the TCR CDR3. MiXCR, run by TCRdb on the multiplex PCR reads, gives a single entry per CDR3 protein. This sample has 550,000 to 800,000 distinct CDR3 sequences, with over 15% found just once. Overall study findings and caveats: The model made its ophthalmopathy prediction, and onset followed a median approximately six months later. Among thyroid clonotypes expanded above 0.001, most also appeared in blood.

This clonotype was counted a few times. Antigen specificity is unknown. This CDR3 is built from 15 residues. Germline lookup yields CDR1 PRHDT and CDR2 FYEKMQ (reference sequence). Trimming removed 5 bases at V and 4 bases at J, with 18 bases between. Sequenced sample: blood. The clonotype was recovered from a young man with Graves' hyperthyroidism. The chain is built from TRBV13 and TRBJ2-7; D gene unclear. CDR3 bases: TGTGCCAGCAGCCCTGAGCTGGCAGGAACGTACGAGCAGTACTTC. This translates into CASSPELAGTYEQYF. The whole variable domain, remainder taken from reference TRBV13 and TRBJ2-7, is AAGVIQSPRHLIKEKRETATLKCYPIPRHDTVYWYQQGPGQDPQFLISFYEKMQSDKGSIPDRFSAQQFSDYHSELNMSSLELGDSALYFCASSPELAGTYEQYFGPGTRLTVT.